This paragraph covers one T cell receptor (beta chain) sequence. V was shortened by 1 base and J by 1 base, with 8 bases between the two germline ends. CDR1 and CDR2 (germline): GTSNPN, SVGIG (reference sequence). The CDR3 consists of 15 residues. The entry originates in a study of shared clonotypes between healthy human individuals. Generated by immunoSEQ multiplex PCR, the TCRdb table keeps only in-frame clones and is missing some. Of 2 million to 2.5 million clones in the sample, 85% to 95% are singletons; the top ten hold about 0.41%. Sequencing was done on a sample of naive CD4+ T cells from PBMCs. The subset is: CD45RA+ positively selected. This receptor was identified in a man younger than 30 in good health. Some clones in this sample may be carry-over from other donors' samples. The chain is built from TRBV30 and TRBJ2-6, with TRBD1 as a possible D gene (5 bases). CDR3 in amino acids: CAWSGQLSGANVLTF. Written as DNA, the CDR3 is TGTGCCTGGAGTGGACAGTTGTCTGGGGCCAACGTCCTGACTTTC.